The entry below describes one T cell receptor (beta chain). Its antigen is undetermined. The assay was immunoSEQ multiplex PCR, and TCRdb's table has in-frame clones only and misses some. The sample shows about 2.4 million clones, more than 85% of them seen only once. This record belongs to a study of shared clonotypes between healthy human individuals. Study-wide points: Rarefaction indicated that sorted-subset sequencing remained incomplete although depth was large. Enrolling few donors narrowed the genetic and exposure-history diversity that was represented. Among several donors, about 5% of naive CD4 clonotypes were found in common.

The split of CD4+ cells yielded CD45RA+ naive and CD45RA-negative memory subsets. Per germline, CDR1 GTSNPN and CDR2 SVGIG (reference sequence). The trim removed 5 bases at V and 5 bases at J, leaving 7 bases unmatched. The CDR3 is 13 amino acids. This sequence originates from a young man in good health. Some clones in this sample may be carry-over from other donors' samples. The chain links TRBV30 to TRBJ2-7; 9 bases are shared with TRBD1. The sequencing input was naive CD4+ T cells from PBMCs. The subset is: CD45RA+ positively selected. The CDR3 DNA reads TGTGCCTGGGACCCCGGACAGGGGAACGAGCAGTACTTC. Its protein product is CAWDPGQGNEQYF.